Listed here is a single T cell receptor (beta chain). Its antigen is not known. The germline CDR1 and CDR2 sequences are MGHRA and YSYEKL. The CDR3 is made up of 16 amino acids. V lost 4 bases to trimming and J lost 2 bases, with 18 bases between them. The sample comes from a study of blood T cells in healthy people across ages. Study conclusions and caveats: Age advanced and TCR beta diversity per million T cells fell, roughly linearly.

Together with a sample-barcoded 5' primer, a J-beta primer mix was included in a second PCR lasting about 7 to 11 cycles. CDR3-containing paired-end reads numbering at least 3 million came from each sample. Via MiXCR, TCRdb re-called the 5' RACE reads, giving one row per CDR3 protein. The sample lists roughly 800,000 distinct CDR3 sequences, about 48% occurring once. Sequencing input: blood. The chain uses TRBV4-1 and TRBJ2-7; D is ambiguous. This receptor was taken from a man at least 80 years old in good health. CDR3 in amino acids: CASSPSLTPLTYEQYF. Written as DNA, the CDR3 is TGCGCCAGCAGCCCTTCCTTGACTCCCCTAACCTACGAGCAGTACTTC.